A selection of T cell receptor beta chains follows, all from one sample in a study of PD-1 blockade in classical Hodgkin lymphoma. Measured with immunoSEQ multiplex PCR; TCRdb has only the in-frame clones, and not every one. The repertoire holds 50,000 or so clones, 80% to 95% seen once, with about 10% in the top ten. Sequenced here: peripheral blood mononuclear cells (PBMCs), sampled before the second cycle of nivolumab. These receptors were obtained from a human donor with classical Hodgkin lymphoma. The CDR3 runs from the conserved cysteine through the conserved F or W. Fields, in order: clone size, D gene, V gene, J gene, CDR3 DNA, CDR3 protein. The D gene is left open where the match is weak. Size values are once, few and many counts, or a class for expanded clones, and some rows have none.

>.|TRBD1|TRBV2|TRBJ1-2
TGTGCCAGCAGTGAAGACAGGGGCCTTTTCTATGGCTACACCTTC
CASSEDRGLFYGYTF
>.|TRBD2|TRBV6-6|TRBJ2-2
TGTGCCAGCAGTTACATGCGGGAGTGGGCCGGGGAGCTGTTTTTT
CASSYMREWAGELFF
>once|.|TRBV5-5|TRBJ2-7
TGTGCCAGCAGCTTTAGGGGGAGGGTCCAGCAACGCTACGAGCAGTACTTC
CASSFRGRVQQRYEQYF
>once|.|TRBV30|TRBJ2-1
TGTGCCTGGAGTGACAGCCAGGGGCTTCACAACTACAATGAGCAGTTCTTC
CAWSDSQGLHNYNEQFF
>.|.|TRBV29-1|TRBJ2-2
TGCAGCGTTGAAAAGAGCGTCGGGGAGCTGTTTTTT
CSVEKSVGELFF
>.|TRBD2|TRBV28|TRBJ2-5
TGTGCCAGCAGTCCCCCGAGCGGGAGCATGAAGACCCAGTACTTC
CASSPPSGSMKTQYF
>.|.|TRBV5-4|TRBJ2-1
TGTGCCAGCAAGCAGGCAGGGGCGGTAGAGTACAATGAGCAGTTCTTC
CASKQAGAVEYNEQFF
>.|.|TRBV5-6|TRBJ1-5
TGTGCCAGCAGCTTGGAGGGTGTTAGCAATCAGCCCCAGCATTTT
CASSLEGVSNQPQHF
>.|TRBD2|TRBV7-9|TRBJ2-7
TGTGCCAGCAGCGGGACTAGGGATTCCTACGAGCAGTACTTC
CASSGTRDSYEQYF
>once|TRBD2|TRBV5-4|TRBJ2-5
TGTGCCAGCAGCCGTGGGTTCGGGGGGATGCATTCGGAAGAGACCCAGTACTTC
CASSRGFGGMHSEETQYF
>.|.|TRBV4-1|TRBJ2-2
TGCGCCAGCAGCCAAACGCCTCCTGCGGGGCGGGACACCGGGGAGCTGTTTTTT
CASSQTPPAGRDTGELFF
>.|TRBD2|TRBV10-3|TRBJ2-2
TGTGCCACTAAGCGCCAGGGGACTAGCGGCCCCGGGGAGCTGTTTTTT
CATKRQGTSGPGELFF
>.|TRBD1|TRBV4-2|TRBJ2-7
TGTGCCAGCAGCCAAGACCCCGGGACAGAAACCTACGAGCAGTACTTC
CASSQDPGTETYEQYF
>.|.|TRBV5-1|TRBJ2-7
TGCGCCAGCCGGAACGGGACGGTGACCTACGAGCAGTACTTC
CASRNGTVTYEQYF
>.|.|TRBV2|TRBJ2-2
TGTGCCAGCAGGGGATACAGAGACATTAACACCGGGGAGCTGTTTTTT
CASRGYRDINTGELFF
>once|.|TRBV7-9|TRBJ2-3
TGTGCCAGCAGCTTAGTAGGGATCCTCACAGATACGCAGTATTTT
CASSLVGILTDTQYF
>once|TRBD2|TRBV6-1|TRBJ2-3
TGTGCCAGCAGTGAAGCCCGTTATCTAGCGGGAGGGGTCACAGATACGCAGTATTTT
CASSEARYLAGGVTDTQYF
>.|.|TRBV28|TRBJ2-3
TGTGCCAGCAGTTCACAGGGTGAGGGCACAGATACGCAGTATTTT
CASSSQGEGTDTQYF
>.|TRBD1|TRBV11-2|TRBJ1-2
TGTGCCAGCAGCGACTCGGGACAGATCTATGGCTACACCTTC
CASSDSGQIYGYTF
>.|.|TRBV14|TRBJ2-3
TGTGCCAGCAGCCAAGTGGCGGGTGGCCCAGATACGCAGTATTTT
CASSQVAGGPDTQYF
>.|TRBD1|TRBV11-3|TRBJ1-1
TGTGCCAGCAGCTGGACAGGGAGTCTGAACACTGAAGCTTTCTTT
CASSWTGSLNTEAFF
>.|.|TRBV19|TRBJ1-5
TGTGCCAGTAGTCGGACTGGCGGTCAGCCCCAGCATTTT
CASSRTGGQPQHF
>once|.|TRBV6-5|TRBJ1-5
TGTGCCAGCAGTACTCAAGCGGGGGGCGATCAGCCCCAGCATTTT
CASSTQAGGDQPQHF
>.|.|TRBV6-6|TRBJ1-2
TGTGCCAGCAGGCTCAGGGGAGGGAACTATGGCTACACCTTC
CASRLRGGNYGYTF
>.|.|TRBV6-1|TRBJ1-4
TGTGCCAGCTCCGGGGCAGGGATTCGTGAAAAACTGTTTTTT
CASSGAGIREKLFF
>.|.|TRBV7-9|TRBJ2-5
TGTGCCAGCAGCCCTTTGGGGGAGACCCAGTACTTC
CASSPLGETQYF
>.|TRBD2|TRBV10-2|TRBJ2-3
TGCGCCAGCAGCCCCGGGGGGGCCTCCGCAGATACGCAGTATTTT
CASSPGGASADTQYF